The text below deals with one T cell receptor (beta chain). The target antigen is unknown. The authors reverse transcribed all of the isolated RNA, so sequencing captured expressed TCRB transcripts. This table comes from immunoSEQ multiplex PCR, and its TCRdb copy is limited to in-frame clones, with some not included. The table lists 450,000 to 550,000 clones, approximately 31% of them singletons, with around 0.065% in the top ten. The sample belongs to a study of beta chain features in type 1 diabetes. General study points: For patients and controls alike, PCR might favor shorter templates to the same degree.

The CDR3 runs to 14 residues. The germline V gene encodes CDR1 MNHEY and CDR2 SVGAGI. V was clipped by 6 bases and J by 2 bases, with 14 bases between them. The receptor's source is a young man in good health. The source material was naive CD4+ T cells from blood. The chain couples TRBV6-5 to TRBJ2-7; no firm D call. CDR3 sequence (DNA): TGTGCCAGCAGCCTCGGAGTTGCCACCTACGAGCAGTACTTC. Translation: CASSLGVATYEQYF.